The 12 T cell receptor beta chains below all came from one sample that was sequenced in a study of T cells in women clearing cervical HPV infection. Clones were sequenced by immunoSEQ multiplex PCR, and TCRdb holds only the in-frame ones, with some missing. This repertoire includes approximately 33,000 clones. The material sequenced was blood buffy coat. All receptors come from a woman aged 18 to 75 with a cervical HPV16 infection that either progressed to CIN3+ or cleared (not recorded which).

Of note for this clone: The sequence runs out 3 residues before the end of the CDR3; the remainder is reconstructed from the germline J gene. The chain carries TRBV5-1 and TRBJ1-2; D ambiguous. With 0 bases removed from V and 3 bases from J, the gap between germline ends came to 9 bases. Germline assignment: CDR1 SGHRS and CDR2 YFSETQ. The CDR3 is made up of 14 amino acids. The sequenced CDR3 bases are TGCGCCAGCAGCTTGGGCAGTGGTTACTATGGC. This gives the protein CASSLGSGYYG. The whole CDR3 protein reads CASSLGSGYYGYTF.

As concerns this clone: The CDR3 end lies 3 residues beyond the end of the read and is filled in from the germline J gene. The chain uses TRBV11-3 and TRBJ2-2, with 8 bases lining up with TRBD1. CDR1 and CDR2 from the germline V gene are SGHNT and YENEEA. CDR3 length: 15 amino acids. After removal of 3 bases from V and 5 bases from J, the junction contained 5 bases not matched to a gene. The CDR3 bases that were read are TGTGCCAGCAGCTTCGGACAGGGAGAAACCGGGGAG. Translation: CASSFGQGETGE. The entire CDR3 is CASSFGQGETGELFF.

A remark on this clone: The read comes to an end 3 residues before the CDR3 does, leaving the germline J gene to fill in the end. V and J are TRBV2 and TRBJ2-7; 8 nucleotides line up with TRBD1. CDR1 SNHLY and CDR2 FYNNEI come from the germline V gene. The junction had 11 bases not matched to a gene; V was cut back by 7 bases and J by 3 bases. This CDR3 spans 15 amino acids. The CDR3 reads CASTDRTGLFYEQYF. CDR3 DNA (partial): TGTGCCAGCACGGACAGGACAGGGCTGTTCTACGAG. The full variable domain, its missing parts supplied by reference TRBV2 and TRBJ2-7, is EPEVTQTPSHQVTQMGQEVILRCVPISNHLYFYWYRQILGQKVEFLVSFYNNEISEKSEIFDDQFSVERPDGSNFTLKIRSTKLEDSAMYFCASTDRTGLFYEQYFGPGTRLTVT.

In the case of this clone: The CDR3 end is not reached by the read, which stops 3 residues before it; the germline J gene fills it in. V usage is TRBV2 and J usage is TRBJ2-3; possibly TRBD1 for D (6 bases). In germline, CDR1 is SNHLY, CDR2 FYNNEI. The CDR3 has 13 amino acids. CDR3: CASSGQLQETQYF. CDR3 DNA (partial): TGTGCCAGCAGCGGACAGTTGCAAGAGACG.

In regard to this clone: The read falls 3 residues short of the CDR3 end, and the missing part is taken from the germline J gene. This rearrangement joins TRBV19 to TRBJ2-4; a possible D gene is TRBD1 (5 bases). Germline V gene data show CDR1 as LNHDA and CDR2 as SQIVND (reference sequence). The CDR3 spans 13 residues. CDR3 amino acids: CASSRQLNYGQYF. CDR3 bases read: TGTGCCAGTTCCCGACAGCTTAACTATGGT.

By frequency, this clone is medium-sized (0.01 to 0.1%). The CDR3 sequence: CASSEVEGNGELFF. CDR3 DNA, as far as it was read: TGTGCCAGCAGTGAAGTGGAGGGGAACGGGGAG. V and J are TRBV2 and TRBJ2-2, with D tentatively TRBD2 (6 bases). The read ends 3 residues early relative to the CDR3; the germline J gene fills the gap. Trimming removed 1 base from V and 7 bases from J, with 10 bases in between. The germline CDR1 and CDR2 sequences are SNHLY and FYNNEI. The CDR3 extends over 14 amino acids.

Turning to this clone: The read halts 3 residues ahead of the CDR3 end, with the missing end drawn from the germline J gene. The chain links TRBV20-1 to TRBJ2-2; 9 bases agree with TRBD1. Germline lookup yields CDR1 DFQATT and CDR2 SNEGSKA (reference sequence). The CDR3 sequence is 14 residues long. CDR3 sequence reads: CSARAHRGPEKLFF. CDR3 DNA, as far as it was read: TGCAGTGCTAGAGCACACAGGGGGCCGGAGAAG.

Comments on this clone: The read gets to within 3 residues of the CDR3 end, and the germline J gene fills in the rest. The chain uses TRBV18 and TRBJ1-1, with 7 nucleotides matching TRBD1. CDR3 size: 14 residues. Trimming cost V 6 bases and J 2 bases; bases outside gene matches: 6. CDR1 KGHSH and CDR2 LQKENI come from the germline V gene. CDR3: CASSETGQNTEAFF. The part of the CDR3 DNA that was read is TGTGCCAGCTCCGAGACAGGGCAAAACACTGAA. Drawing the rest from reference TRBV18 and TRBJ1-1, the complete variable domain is NAGVMQNPRHLVRRRGQEARLRCSPMKGHSHVYWYRQLPEEGLKFMVYLQKENIIDESGMPKERFSAEFPKEGPSILRIQQVVRGDSAAYFCASSETGQNTEAFFGQGTRLTVV.

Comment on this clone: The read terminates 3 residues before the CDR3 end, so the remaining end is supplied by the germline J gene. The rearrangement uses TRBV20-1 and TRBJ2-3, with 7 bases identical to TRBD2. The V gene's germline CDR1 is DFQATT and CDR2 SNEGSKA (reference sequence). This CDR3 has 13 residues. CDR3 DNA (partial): TGCAGTGCTAGAGTTGCGGGAGAAGAGACG. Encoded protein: CSARVAGEET. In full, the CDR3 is CSARVAGEETQYF.

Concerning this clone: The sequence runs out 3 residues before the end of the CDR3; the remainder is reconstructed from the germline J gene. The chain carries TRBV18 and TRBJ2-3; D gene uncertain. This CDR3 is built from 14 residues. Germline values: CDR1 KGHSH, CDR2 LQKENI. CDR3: CASSTTSGDQPQYF. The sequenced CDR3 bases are TGTGCCAGCTCAACCACTTCAGGAGATCAGCCG.

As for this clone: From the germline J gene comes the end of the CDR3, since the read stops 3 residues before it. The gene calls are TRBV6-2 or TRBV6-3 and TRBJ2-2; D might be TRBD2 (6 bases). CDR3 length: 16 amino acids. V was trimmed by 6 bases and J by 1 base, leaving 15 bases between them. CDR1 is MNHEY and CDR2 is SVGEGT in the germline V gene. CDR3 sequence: CASRKEPGVNTGELFF. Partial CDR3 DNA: TGTGCCAGCAGGAAGGAGCCGGGGGTGAACACCGGGGAG.

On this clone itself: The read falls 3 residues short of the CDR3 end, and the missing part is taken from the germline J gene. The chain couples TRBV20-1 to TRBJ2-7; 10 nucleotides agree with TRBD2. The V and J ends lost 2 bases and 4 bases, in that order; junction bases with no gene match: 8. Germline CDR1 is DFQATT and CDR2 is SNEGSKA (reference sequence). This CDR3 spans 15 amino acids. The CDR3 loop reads CSARSPGTSEYEQYF. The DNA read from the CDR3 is TGCAGTGCTAGATCTCCCGGGACTAGCGAATACGAG.